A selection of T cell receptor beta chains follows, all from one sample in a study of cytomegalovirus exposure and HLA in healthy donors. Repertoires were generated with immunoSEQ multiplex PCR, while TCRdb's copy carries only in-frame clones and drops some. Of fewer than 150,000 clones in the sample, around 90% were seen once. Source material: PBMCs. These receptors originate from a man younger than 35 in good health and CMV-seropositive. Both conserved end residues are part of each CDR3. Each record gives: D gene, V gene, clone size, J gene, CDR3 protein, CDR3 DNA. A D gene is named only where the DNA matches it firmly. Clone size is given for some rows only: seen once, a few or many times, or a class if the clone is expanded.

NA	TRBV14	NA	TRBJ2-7	CASSQAGGTGSYEQYF	TGTGCCAGCAGCCAAGCGGGCGGTACAGGCTCCTACGAGCAGTACTTC
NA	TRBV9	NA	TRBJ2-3	CASSVGANTQYF	TGTGCCAGCAGCGTTGGGGCAAATACGCAGTATTTT
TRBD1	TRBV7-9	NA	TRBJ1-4	CASSRGQGLKLFF	TGTGCCAGCAGTCGTGGACAGGGTTTGAAACTGTTTTTT
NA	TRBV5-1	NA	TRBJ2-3	CASSLVQGDTQYF	TGCGCCAGCAGCTTGGTTCAGGGGGATACGCAGTATTTT
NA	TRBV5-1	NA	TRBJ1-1	CASSSSGGYTEAFF	TGCGCCAGCAGCTCCTCCGGGGGGTACACTGAAGCTTTCTTT
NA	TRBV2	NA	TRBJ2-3	CASGRDSSTDTQYF	TGTGCCAGTGGACGGGACTCCAGCACAGATACGCAGTATTTT
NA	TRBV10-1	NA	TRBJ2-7	CASSPTGYSYEQYF	TGCGCCAGCAGCCCGACAGGATACTCCTACGAGCAGTACTTC
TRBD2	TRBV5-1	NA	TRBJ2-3	CASSLVGTGTSVDTQYF	TGCGCCAGCAGCTTGGTCGGAACCGGGACTAGCGTAGATACGCAGTATTTT
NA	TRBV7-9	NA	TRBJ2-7	CASSLVSGSYEQYF	TGTGCCAGCAGCTTAGTTTCAGGGTCCTACGAGCAGTACTTC
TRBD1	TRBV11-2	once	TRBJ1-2	CASSSSTGYYGYTF	TGTGCCAGCAGCTCGTCGACAGGGTACTATGGCTACACCTTC
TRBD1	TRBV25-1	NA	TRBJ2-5	CASSTAGTGWETQYF	TGTGCCAGCAGTACCGCCGGGACAGGGTGGGAGACCCAGTACTTC
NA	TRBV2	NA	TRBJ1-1	CASAGERQRNTEAFF	TGTGCCAGCGCAGGGGAAAGACAGAGAAACACTGAAGCTTTCTTT
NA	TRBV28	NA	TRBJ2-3	CASSLGGKADTQYF	TGTGCCAGCAGCCTAGGAGGAAAAGCAGATACGCAGTATTTT
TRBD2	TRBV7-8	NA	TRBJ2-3	CASSLGLAGYTDTQYF	TGTGCCAGCAGCTTGGGACTAGCGGGGTACACAGATACGCAGTATTTT
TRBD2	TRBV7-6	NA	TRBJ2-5	CASSILLAGGQETQYF	TGTGCCAGCAGCATCCTACTAGCGGGGGGGCAAGAGACCCAGTACTTC
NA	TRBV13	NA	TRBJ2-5	CASSDQGETQYF	TGTGCCAGCAGCGACCAGGGAGAGACCCAGTACTTC
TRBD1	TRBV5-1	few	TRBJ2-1	CASSLFLGTGDYNEQFF	TGCGCCAGCAGCTTGTTCCTAGGGACAGGGGACTACAATGAGCAGTTCTTC
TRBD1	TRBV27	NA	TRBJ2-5	CASSDDREGPETQYF	TGTGCCAGCAGTGATGACAGGGAAGGGCCAGAGACCCAGTACTTC
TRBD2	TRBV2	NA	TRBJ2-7	CARTARTSGSNEQYF	TGTGCCAGGACCGCCAGGACTAGCGGGAGCAACGAGCAGTACTTC
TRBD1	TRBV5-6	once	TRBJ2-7	CASSLRQGIEEYF	TGTGCCAGCAGCTTGAGACAGGGAATCGAGGAGTACTTC
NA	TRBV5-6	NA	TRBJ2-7	CASSLVDSYEQYF	TGTGCCAGCAGCTTGGTAGACTCCTACGAGCAGTACTTC
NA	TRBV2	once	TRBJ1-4	CASNTGEKLFF	TGTGCCAGTAACACAGGAGAAAAACTGTTTTTT